This TCR beta chain was captured in a study of blood T cells in healthy people across ages. Whole-study results and caveats: Estimates based on one million T cells were treated as lower bounds. Diversity of TCR beta per million T cells declined in a roughly linear way with age.

Then a second PCR, running roughly 7 to 11 cycles, was carried out with a sample-barcoded 5' primer and a J-beta primer mix. Via MiXCR, TCRdb re-called the 5' RACE reads, giving one row per CDR3 protein. The sample yields roughly 2 million distinct CDR3 sequences, about 50% seen once. With 6 bases removed from V and 0 bases from J, the gap between germline ends came to 14 bases. The CDR3 extends over 15 amino acids. The germline V gene has CDR1 MNHNY and CDR2 SVGAGI (reference sequence). Details on this clonotype: No antigen is known for it.

The sequence derives from a woman aged 35 to 49 in good health. The V call is TRBV6-6, the J call TRBJ2-5; TRBD1 is a possible D gene (7 bases). The sequenced sample was blood. This CDR3 is CASRETGRYQETQYF. Here the CDR3 DNA reads TGTGCCAGCAGAGAGACAGGGAGGTACCAAGAGACCCAGTACTTC.